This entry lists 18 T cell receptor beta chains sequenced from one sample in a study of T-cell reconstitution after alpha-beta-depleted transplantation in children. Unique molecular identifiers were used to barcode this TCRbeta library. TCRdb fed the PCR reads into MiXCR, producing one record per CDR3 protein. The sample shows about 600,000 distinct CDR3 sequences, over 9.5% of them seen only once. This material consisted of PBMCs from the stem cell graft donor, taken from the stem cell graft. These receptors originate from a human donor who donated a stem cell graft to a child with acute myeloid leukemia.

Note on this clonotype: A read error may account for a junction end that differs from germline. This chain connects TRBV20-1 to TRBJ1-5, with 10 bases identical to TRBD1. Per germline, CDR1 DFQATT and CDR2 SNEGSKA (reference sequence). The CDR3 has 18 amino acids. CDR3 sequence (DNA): TGCTGTGCTAGAGATCTGGGACAGGGGAACTATAGCAATCAGCCCCAGCATTTT. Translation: CCARDLGQGNYSNQPQHF.

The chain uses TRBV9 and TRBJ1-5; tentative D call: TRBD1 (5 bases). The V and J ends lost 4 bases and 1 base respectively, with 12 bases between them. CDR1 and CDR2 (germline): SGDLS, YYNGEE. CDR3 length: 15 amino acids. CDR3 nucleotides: TGTGCCAGCAGCTCCCTCGGGACGAGCAATCAGCCCCAGCATTTT. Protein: CASSSLGTSNQPQHF.

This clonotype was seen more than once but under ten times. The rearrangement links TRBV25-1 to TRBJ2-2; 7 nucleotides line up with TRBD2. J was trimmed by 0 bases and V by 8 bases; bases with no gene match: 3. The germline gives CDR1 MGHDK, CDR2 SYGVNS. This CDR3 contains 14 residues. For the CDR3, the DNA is TGTGCCAGCGCTAGCGGAGCGAACACCGGGGAGCTGTTTTTT. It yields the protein CASASGANTGELFF.

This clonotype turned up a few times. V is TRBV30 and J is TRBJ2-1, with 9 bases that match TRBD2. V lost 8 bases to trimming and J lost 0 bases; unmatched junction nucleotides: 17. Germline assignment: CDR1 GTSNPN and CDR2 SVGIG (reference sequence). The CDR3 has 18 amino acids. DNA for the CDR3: TGTGCCCTCGACGCCGAGACTAGCGGCACGTACTCCTACAATGAGCAGTTCTTC. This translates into CALDAETSGTYSYNEQFF.

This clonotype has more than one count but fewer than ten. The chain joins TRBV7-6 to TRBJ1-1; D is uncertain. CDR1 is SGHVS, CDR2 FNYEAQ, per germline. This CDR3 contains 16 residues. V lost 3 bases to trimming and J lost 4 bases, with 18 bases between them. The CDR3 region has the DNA TGTGCCAGCAGCTTGTCCCCCGGGATGAGGAGCACTGAAGCTTTCTTT. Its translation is CASSLSPGMRSTEAFF.

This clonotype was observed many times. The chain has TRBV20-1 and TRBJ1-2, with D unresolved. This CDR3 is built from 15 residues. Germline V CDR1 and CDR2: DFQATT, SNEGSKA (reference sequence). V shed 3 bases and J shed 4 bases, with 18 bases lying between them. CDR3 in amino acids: CSARDLSVLSYGYTF. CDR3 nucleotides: TGCAGTGCTAGGGACTTGTCCGTCCTGAGCTATGGCTACACCTTC.

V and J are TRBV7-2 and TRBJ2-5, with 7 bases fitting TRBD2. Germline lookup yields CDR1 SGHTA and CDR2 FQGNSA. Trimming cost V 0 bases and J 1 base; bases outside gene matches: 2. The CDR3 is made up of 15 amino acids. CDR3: CASSLAGGTQETQYF. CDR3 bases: TGTGCCAGCAGCTTAGCGGGAGGGACCCAAGAGACCCAGTACTTC.

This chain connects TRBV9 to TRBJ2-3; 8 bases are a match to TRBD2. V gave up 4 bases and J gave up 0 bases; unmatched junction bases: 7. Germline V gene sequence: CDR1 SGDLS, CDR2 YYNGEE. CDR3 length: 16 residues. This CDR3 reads CASSFSGDRSTDTQYF. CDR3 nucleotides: TGTGCCAGCAGCTTTAGCGGGGATCGCAGCACAGATACGCAGTATTTT.

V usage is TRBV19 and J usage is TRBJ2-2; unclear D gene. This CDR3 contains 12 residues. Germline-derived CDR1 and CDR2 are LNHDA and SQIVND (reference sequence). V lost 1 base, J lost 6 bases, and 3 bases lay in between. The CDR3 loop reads CASSIAAGELFF. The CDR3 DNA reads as TGTGCCAGTAGTATAGCTGCCGGGGAGCTGTTTTTT.

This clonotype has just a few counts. The CDR3 bases are TGTGCCAGCAGCGTACAATTAGATACGCAGTATTTT. Translating gives CASSVQLDTQYF. This chain joins TRBV14 and TRBJ2-3; D remains unclear. Germline V lookup: CDR1 SGHDN, CDR2 FVKESK. The CDR3 contains 12 residues. V was shortened by 5 bases and J by 5 bases, with 8 bases between the two germline ends.

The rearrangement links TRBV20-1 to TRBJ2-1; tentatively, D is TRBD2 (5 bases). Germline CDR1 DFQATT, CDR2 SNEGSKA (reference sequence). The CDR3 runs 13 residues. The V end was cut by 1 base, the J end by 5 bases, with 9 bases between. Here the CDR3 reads CSARAEVNNEQFF. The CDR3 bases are TGCAGTGCTAGAGCGGAGGTGAACAATGAGCAGTTCTTC.

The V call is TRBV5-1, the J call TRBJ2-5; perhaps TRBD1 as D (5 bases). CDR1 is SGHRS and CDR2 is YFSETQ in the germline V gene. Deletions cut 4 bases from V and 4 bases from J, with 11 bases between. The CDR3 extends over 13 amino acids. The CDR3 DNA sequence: TGCGCCAGCAGCATCAGGGTTCGAGAGACCCAGTACTTC. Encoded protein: CASSIRVRETQYF.

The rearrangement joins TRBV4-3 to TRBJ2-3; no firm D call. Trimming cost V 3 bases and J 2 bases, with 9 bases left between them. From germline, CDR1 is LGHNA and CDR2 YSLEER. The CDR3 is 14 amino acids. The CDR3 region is CASSQARVTDTQYF. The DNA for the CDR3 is TGCGCCAGCAGCCAGGCCCGAGTCACAGATACGCAGTATTTT.

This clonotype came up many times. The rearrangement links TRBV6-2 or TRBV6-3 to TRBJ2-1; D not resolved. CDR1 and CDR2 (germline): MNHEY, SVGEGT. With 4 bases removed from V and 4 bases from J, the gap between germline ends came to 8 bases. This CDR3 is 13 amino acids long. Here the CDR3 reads CASSSTQYNEQFF. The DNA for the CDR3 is TGTGCCAGCAGTTCGACTCAGTACAATGAGCAGTTCTTC.

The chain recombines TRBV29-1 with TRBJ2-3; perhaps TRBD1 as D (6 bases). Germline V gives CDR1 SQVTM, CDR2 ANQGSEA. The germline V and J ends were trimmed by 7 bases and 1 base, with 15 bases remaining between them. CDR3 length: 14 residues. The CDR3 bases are TGCAGCGCCAATTCGGACAGCCGCACAGATACGCAGTATTTT. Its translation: CSANSDSRTDTQYF.

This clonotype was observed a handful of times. The CDR3 protein is CSVPSGTQGIHEQYF. In DNA, the CDR3 is TGCAGCGTCCCCTCCGGGACTCAGGGTATCCACGAGCAGTACTTC. The J gene is TRBJ2-7, the V gene TRBV29-1, with D maybe TRBD2 (6 bases). Trimming cost V 6 bases and J 5 bases, with 23 bases left between them. The CDR3 is 15 amino acids. Germline assignment: CDR1 SQVTM and CDR2 ANQGSEA.

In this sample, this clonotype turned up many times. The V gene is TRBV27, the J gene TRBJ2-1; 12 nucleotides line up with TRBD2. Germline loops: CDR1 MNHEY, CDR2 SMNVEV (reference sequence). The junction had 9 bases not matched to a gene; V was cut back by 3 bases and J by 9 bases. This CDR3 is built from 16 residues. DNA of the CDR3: TGTGCCAGCAGTTTTTCGACTAGCGGGAGTATAACTGAGCAGTTCTTC. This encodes CASSFSTSGSITEQFF.

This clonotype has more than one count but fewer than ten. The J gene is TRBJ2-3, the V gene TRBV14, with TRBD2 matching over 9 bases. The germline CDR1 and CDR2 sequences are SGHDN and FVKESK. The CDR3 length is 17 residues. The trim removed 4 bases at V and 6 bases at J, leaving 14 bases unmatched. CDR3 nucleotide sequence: TGTGCCAGCAGCCCTGACTCGGCGGGAGGGCCTTGGGATACGCAGTATTTT. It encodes CASSPDSAGGPWDTQYF.